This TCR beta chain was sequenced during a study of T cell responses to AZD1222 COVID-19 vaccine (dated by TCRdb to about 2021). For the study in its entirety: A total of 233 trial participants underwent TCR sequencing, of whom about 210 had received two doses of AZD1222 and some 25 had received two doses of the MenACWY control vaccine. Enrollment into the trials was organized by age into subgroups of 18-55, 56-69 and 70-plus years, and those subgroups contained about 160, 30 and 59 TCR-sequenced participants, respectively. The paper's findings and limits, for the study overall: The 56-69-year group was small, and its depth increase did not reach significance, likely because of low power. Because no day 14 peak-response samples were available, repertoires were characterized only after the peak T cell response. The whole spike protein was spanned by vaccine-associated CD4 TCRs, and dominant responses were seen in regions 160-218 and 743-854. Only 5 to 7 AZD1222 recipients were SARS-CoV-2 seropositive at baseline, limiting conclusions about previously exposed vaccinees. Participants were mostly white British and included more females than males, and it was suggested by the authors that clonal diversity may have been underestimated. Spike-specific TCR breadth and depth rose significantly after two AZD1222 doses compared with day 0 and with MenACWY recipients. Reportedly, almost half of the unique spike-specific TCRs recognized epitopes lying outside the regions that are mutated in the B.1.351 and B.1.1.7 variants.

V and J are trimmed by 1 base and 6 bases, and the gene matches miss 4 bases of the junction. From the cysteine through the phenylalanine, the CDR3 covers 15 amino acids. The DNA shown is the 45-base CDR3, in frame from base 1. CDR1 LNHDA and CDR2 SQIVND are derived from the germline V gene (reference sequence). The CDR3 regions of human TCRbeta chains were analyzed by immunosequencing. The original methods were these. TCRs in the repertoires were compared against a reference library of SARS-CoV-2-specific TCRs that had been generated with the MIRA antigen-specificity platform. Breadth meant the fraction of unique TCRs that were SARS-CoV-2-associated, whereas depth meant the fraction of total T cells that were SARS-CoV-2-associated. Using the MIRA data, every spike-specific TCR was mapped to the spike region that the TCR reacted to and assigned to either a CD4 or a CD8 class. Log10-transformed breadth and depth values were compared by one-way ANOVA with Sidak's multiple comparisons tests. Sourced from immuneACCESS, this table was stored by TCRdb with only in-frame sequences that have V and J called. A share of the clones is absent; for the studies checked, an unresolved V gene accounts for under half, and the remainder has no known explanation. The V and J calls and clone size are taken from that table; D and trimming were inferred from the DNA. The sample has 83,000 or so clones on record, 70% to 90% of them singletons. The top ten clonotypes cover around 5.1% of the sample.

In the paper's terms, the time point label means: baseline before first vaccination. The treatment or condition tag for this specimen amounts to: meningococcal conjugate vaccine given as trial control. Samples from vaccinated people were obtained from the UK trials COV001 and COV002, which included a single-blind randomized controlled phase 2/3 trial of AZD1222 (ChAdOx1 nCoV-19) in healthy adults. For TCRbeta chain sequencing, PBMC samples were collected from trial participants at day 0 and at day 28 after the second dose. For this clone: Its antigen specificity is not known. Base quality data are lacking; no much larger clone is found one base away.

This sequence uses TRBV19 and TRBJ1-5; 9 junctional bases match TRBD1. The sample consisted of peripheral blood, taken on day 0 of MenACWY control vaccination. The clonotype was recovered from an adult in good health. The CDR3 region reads CASSIAGTGLQPQHF. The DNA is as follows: TGTGCCAGTAGTATAGCCGGGACAGGGCTTCAGCCCCAGCATTTT.